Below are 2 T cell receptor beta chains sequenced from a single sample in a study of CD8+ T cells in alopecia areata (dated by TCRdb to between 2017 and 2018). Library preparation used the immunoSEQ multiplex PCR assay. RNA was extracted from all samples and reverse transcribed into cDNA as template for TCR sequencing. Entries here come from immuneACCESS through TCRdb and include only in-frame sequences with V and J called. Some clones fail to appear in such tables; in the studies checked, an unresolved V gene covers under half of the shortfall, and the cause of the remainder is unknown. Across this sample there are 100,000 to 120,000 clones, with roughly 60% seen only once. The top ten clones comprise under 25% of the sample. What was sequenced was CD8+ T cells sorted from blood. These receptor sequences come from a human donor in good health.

In DNA, the CDR3 is TGTGCCAGCAGCTTAGGCAGCCAAGAGACCCAGTACTTC. Translation: CASSLGSQETQYF. V is TRBV7-9 and J is TRBJ2-5; D not resolved. This CDR3 has 13 amino acids. V dropped 1 base and J dropped 1 base, with 4 bases sitting between them. The germline V gene has CDR1 SEHNR and CDR2 FQNEAQ (reference sequence).

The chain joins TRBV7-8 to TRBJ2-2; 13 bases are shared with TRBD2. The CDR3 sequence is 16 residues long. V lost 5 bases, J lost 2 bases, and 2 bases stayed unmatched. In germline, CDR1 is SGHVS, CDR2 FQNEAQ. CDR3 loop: CASSMGLAGNTGELFF. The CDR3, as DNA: TGTGCCAGCAGCATGGGACTAGCGGGAAACACCGGGGAGCTGTTTTTT.